This T cell receptor (beta chain) was identified during a study of blood T cell repertoires in COVID-19. For the study at large: PBMCs, B-cell-depleted T cells, or T cells were the source of the cDNA or gDNA that made up the material.

Comments on this clone: The same CDR3 can be traced to other DNA sequences in this sample.

Participants' own reports of clinical history determined their cohort assignment. The authors' processing: Amplified reference gene primers provided the basis for estimating nucleated cell counts. Assay: immunoSEQ multiplex PCR; the TCRdb copy retains only in-frame clones and omits some. Clonal size and the V and J genes are those of that table, whereas D and trimming came from the DNA. The table records approximately 390,000 clones, around 90% of them present only once. Sequenced sample: PBMCs or T cells enriched from blood (not recorded which). The clonotype was recovered from a woman in her thirties or forties with acute COVID-19.

CDR3 protein: CASSDRGNQPQHF. The CDR3 DNA sequence: TGTGCCAGTTCAGACAGGGGGAACCAGCCCCAGCATTTT. V gene TRBV19 combines with J gene TRBJ1-5; 9 nucleotides align to TRBD1. The V gene's germline CDR1 is LNHDA and CDR2 SQIVND (reference sequence). This CDR3 is 13 amino acids long. V was clipped by 8 bases and J by 7 bases; unmatched bases: 6.